This TCR beta chain was recovered during a study of cytotoxic CD8 clonotypes in ibrutinib-treated CLL. Overall study findings and caveats: Clonality correlated strongly with circulating CD8+ T cells and exceeded age-matched healthy donors at baseline.

On this clone: Its antigen remains unknown.

Clones were sequenced by immunoSEQ multiplex PCR, and TCRdb holds only the in-frame ones, with some missing. The sample carries some 50,000 clones, under 75% recorded once. Germline V gives CDR1 SGHNT, CDR2 YENEEA. CDR3 length equals 17 residues. The V and J ends lost 1 base and 4 bases, in that order; junction bases with no gene match: 4. The sequences come from PBMCs, collected after 12 months of ibrutinib treatment. The chain uses TRBV11-3 and TRBJ2-3; TRBD2 agrees at 14 bases. This clonotype was obtained from a human donor with chronic lymphocytic leukemia. This CDR3 is CASSLGGTSGGSDTQYF. The CDR3 DNA reads as TGTGCCAGCAGCTTAGGCGGGACTAGCGGGGGCTCAGATACGCAGTATTTT.